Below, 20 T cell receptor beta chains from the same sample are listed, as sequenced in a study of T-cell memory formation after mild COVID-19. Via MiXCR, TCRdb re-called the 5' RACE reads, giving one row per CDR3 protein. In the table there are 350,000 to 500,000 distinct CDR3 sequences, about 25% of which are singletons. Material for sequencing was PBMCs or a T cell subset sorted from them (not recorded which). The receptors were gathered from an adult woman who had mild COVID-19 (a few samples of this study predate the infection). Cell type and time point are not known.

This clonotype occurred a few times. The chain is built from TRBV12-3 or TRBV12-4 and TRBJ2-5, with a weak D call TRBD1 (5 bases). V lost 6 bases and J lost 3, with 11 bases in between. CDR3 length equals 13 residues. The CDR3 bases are TGTGCCAGCAGCCCCGACAGTAAAGAGACCCAGTACTTC. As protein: CASSPDSKETQYF.

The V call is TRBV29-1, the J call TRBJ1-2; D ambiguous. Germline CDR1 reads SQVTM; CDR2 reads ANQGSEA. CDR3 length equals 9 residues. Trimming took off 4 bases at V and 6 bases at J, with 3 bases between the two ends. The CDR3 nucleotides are TGCAGCGTTGGGGATGGCTACACCTTC. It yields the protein CSVGDGYTF.

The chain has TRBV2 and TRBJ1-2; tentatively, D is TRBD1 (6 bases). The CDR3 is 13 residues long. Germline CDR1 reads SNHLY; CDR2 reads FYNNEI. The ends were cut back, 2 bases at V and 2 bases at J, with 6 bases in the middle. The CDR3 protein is CASSETGNYGYTF. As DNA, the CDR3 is TGTGCCAGCAGTGAAACAGGGAACTATGGCTACACCTTC.

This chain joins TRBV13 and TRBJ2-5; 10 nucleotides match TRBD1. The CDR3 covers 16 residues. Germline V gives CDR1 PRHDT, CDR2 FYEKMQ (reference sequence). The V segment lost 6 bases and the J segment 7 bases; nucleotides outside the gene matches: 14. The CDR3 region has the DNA TGTGCCAGCAGTCAGAGGTGGGGACAGGGGATCGGGACCCAGTACTTC. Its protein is CASSQRWGQGIGTQYF.

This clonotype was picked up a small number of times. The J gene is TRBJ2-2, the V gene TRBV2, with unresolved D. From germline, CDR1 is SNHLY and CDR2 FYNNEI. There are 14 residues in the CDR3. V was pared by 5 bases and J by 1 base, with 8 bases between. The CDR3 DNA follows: TGTGCCAGCAGTCTGAACCTGAACACCGGGGAGCTGTTTTTT. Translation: CASSLNLNTGELFF.

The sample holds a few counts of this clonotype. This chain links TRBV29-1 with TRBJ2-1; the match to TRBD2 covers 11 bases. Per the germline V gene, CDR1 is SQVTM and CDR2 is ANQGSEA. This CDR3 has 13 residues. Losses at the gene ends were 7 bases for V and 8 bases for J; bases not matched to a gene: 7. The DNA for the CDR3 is TGCAGCGCTCCAACTAGCGGGAGCCATGAGCAGTTCTTC. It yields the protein CSAPTSGSHEQFF.

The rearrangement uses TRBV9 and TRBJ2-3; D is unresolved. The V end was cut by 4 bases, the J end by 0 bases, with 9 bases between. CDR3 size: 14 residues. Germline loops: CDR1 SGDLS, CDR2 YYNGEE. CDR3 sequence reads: CASSWQFSTDTQYF. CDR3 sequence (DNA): TGTGCCAGCAGCTGGCAGTTCAGCACAGATACGCAGTATTTT.

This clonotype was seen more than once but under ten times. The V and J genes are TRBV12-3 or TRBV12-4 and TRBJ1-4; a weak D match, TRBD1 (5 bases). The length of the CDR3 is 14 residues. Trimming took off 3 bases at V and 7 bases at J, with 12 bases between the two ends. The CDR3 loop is CASSLEGVSEKLFF. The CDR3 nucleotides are TGTGCCAGCAGTTTGGAAGGGGTCAGTGAAAAACTGTTTTTT.

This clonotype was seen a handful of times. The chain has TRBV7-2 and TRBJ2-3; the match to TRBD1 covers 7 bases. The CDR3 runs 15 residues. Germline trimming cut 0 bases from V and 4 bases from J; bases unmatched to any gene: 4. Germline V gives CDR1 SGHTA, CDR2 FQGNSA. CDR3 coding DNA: TGTGCCAGCAGCTTAGCCCGTCAGGGGGCAGATACGCAGTATTTT. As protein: CASSLARQGADTQYF.

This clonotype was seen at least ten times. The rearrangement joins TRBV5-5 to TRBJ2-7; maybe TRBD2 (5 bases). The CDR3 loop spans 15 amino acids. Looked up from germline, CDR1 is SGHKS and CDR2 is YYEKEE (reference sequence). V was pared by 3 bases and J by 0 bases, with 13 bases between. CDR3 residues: CASSSLAGSSYEQYF. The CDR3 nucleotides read TGTGCCAGCAGCTCATTAGCTGGGAGCTCCTACGAGCAGTACTTC. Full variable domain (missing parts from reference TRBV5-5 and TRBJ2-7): DAGVTQSPTHLIKTRGQQVTLRCSPISGHKSVSWYQQVLGQGPQFIFQYYEKEERGRGNFPDRFSARQFPNYSSELNVNALLLGDSALYLCASSSLAGSSYEQYFGPGTRLTVT.

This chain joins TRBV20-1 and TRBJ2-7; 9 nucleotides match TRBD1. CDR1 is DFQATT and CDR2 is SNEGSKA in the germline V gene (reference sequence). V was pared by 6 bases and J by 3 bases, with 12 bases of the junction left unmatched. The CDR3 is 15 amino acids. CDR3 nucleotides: TGCAGTGCCATAGACGGGGGGACAGGGATCTACGAGCAGTACTTC. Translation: CSAIDGGTGIYEQYF.

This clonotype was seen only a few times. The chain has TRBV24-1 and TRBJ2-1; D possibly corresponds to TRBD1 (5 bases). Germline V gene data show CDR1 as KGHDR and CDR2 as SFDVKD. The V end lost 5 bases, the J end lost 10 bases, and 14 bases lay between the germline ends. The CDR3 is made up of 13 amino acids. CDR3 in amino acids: CATSGLGQEEQFF. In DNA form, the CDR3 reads TGTGCCACCAGTGGCCTCGGACAAGAAGAGCAGTTCTTC.

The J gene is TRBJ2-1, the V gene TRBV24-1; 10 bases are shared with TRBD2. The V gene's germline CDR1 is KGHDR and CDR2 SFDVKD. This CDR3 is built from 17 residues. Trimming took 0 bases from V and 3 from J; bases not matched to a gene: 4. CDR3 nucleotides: TGTGCCACCAGTGATTTGGGACTAGCGGACCTCTACAATGAGCAGTTCTTC. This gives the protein CATSDLGLADLYNEQFF.

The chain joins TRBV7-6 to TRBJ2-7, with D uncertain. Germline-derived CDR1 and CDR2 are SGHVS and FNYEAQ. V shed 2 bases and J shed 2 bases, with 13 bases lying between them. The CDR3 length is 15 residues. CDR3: CASSLRSDPTYEQYF. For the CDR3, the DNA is TGTGCCAGCAGCTTAAGGAGCGACCCCACCTACGAGCAGTACTTC.

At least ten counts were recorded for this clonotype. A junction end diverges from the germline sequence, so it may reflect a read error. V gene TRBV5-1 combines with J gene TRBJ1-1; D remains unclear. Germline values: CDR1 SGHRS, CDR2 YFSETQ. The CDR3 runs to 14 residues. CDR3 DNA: TGTGCCAGCAGCTTAGGCAGCTTGAACACTGAAGCTTTCTTT. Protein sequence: CASSLGSLNTEAFF.

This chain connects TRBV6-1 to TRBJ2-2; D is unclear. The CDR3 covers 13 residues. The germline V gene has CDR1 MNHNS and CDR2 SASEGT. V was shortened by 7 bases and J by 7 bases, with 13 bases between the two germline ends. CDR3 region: CASKSGGVGELFF. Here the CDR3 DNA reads TGTGCCAGCAAGTCCGGTGGTGTCGGGGAGCTGTTTTTT.

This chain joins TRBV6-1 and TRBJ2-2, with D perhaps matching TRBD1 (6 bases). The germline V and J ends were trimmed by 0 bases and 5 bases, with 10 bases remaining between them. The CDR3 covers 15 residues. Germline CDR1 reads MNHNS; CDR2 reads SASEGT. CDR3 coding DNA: TGTGCCAGCAGTGAAGCTGCCAGGGGAACCGGGGAGCTGTTTTTT. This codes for CASSEAARGTGELFF.

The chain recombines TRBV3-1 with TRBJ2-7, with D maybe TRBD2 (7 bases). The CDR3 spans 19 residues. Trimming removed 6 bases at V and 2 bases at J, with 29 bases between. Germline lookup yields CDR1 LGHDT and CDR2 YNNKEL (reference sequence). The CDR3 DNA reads TGTGCCAGCAGACCTTGGAGGGCGAATTCTCGGGGGGCGACCTACGAGCAGTACTTC. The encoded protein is CASRPWRANSRGATYEQYF.

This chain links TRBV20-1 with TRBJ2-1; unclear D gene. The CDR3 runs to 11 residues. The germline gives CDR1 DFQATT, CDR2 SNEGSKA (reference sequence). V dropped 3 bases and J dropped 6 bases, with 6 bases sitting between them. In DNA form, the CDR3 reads TGCAGTGCTAGTAGGGCCAATGAGCAGTTCTTC. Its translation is CSASRANEQFF.

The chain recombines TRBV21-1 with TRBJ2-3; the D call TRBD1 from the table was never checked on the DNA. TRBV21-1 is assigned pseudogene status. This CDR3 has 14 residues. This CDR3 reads CASSSYGGKDTQYF. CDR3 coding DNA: TGTGCCAGCAGCTCCTATGGGGGAAAAGATACGCAGTATTTT.